The next 30 T cell receptor beta chains were all read from a single sample in a study of blood T cells in healthy people across ages. Primed by a sample-barcoded 5' primer and a J-beta primer mix, a second PCR proceeded for 7 to 11 cycles. In TCRdb, the 5' RACE reads were re-called with MiXCR into one record per CDR3 protein. The profile shows fewer than 950,000 distinct CDR3 sequences, 35% to 40% of them singletons. The material sequenced was blood. The receptor source for this set is a man younger than 30 in good health.

This clonotype came up a few times. The chain joins TRBV7-2 to TRBJ2-5; D unclear. V gave up 2 bases and J gave up 3 bases, with 7 bases separating them. The germline V gene has CDR1 SGHTA and CDR2 FQGNSA. CDR3 length equals 13 residues. The CDR3 DNA sequence: TGTGCCAGCAGCTTATCAAGCGAAGAGACCCAGTACTTC. Protein: CASSLSSEETQYF.

This clonotype appeared a few times. J is TRBJ1-4 and V is TRBV6-2 or TRBV6-3; maybe TRBD1 (5 bases). V gave up 5 bases and J gave up 4 bases, with 11 bases separating them. This CDR3 region has 14 residues. From germline, CDR1 is MNHEY and CDR2 SVGEGT. CDR3 loop: CASSRQGGNEKLFF. DNA of the CDR3: TGTGCCAGCAGTCGCCAGGGAGGTAATGAAAAACTGTTTTTT.

This clonotype was detected once. At one end, the junction sequence differs from germline, possibly due to a read error. The rearrangement joins TRBV5-1 to TRBJ1-2; D call uncertain. Germline V gene data show CDR1 as SGHRS and CDR2 as YFSETQ. CDR3 length: 14 residues. The CDR3 DNA is TGCGCCAGCGGCTTGGACCCTGCTAACTATGGCTACACCTTC. The encoded protein is CASGLDPANYGYTF. The complete variable domain, with remaining parts taken from reference TRBV5-1 and TRBJ1-2, reads KAGVTQTPRYLIKTRGQQVTLSCSPISGHRSVSWYQQTPGQGLQFLFEYFSETQRNKGNFPGRFSGRQFSNSRSEMNVSTLELGDSALYLCASGLDPANYGYTFGSGTRLTVV.

Concerning this clonotype: Since the CDR3 does not end with the conserved phenylalanine or tryptophan, this likely comes from a read error. The J gene is TRBJ2-7, the V gene TRBV6-1; TRBD2 might be the D (5 bases). V was cut by 7 bases and J by 3 bases, with 13 bases left in between. CDR1 and CDR2 (germline): MNHNS, SASEGT. The CDR3 consists of 13 residues. CDR3 sequence (DNA): TGTGCCAGCACCGGGTCGGCGGGCTACGAGCAGTACTTG. It encodes CASTGSAGYEQYL.

This clonotype was counted between two and nine times. This sequence joins TRBV20-1 and TRBJ2-5; D ambiguous. Germline CDR1 is DFQATT and CDR2 is SNEGSKA (reference sequence). The V end was cut by 5 bases, the J end by 2 bases, with 18 bases between. The CDR3 covers 15 residues. The CDR3 loop is CSAVVSGLSQETQYF. CDR3 DNA: TGCAGTGCTGTAGTTTCGGGCCTAAGTCAAGAGACCCAGTACTTC.

The chain carries TRBV27 and TRBJ1-2; unclear D gene. The CDR3 runs to 13 residues. CDR1 and CDR2 from the germline V gene are MNHEY and SMNVEV (reference sequence). Deletions cut 3 bases from V and 8 bases from J, with 13 bases between. The CDR3 coding sequence is TGTGCCAGCAGTTTGAGTAGAATGGGCGGCTACACCTTC. Translated, it gives CASSLSRMGGYTF.

This clonotype has ten or more counts. The CDR3 DNA reads TGTGCCAGCAGTAGCCCAGGGCGCGACTATGGCTACACCTTC. Encoded protein: CASSSPGRDYGYTF. The chain recombines TRBV6-5 with TRBJ1-2; tentative D call: TRBD1 (5 bases). Germline values: CDR1 MNHEY, CDR2 SVGAGI. V was shortened by 5 bases and J by 3 bases, with 13 bases between the two germline ends. CDR3 length: 14 residues.

In this sample, this clonotype turned up a few times. CDR3 coding DNA: TGCAGTGCCCTCGACTCCAGACGGGCTAGCTCCTACGAGCAGTACTTC. Translating it yields CSALDSRRASSYEQYF. The genes are TRBV20-1 and TRBJ2-7; no clear D gene. V was trimmed by 6 bases and J by 0 bases, leaving 21 bases between them. Looked up from germline, CDR1 is DFQATT and CDR2 is SNEGSKA (reference sequence). CDR3 length: 16 amino acids.

This clonotype has a count of ten or more. The J gene is TRBJ2-5, the V gene TRBV4-1; D is perhaps TRBD1 (5 bases). The CDR3 length is 15 residues. The germline V and J ends were trimmed by 1 base and 4 bases, with 13 bases remaining between them. CDR1 and CDR2 from the germline V gene are MGHRA and YSYEKL. DNA of the CDR3: TGCGCCAGCAGCCAAGTGGGGCTGCGTACAGAGACCCAGTACTTC. It translates to CASSQVGLRTETQYF.

This clonotype was observed at least ten times. V usage is TRBV5-1 and J usage is TRBJ2-3; maybe TRBD2 (6 bases). There are 15 residues in the CDR3. V dropped 4 bases and J dropped 4 bases, with 16 bases sitting between them. Germline loops: CDR1 SGHRS, CDR2 YFSETQ. The CDR3 spells CASSRAAGASDTQYF. The CDR3 nucleotides are TGCGCCAGCAGCCGGGCAGCGGGCGCCTCAGATACGCAGTATTTT.

With respect to this clonotype: Its ends do not fully match the called genes, so a read error is possible. The chain is built from TRBV7-7 and TRBJ2-3; 9 bases map to TRBD1. Per germline, CDR1 SSHAT and CDR2 FNYEAQ (reference sequence). The CDR3 consists of 15 residues. The CDR3 coding sequence is TGTGCTAGCAGCTGGGGACAGGGCAGCACAGATACGCAGTATTTT. Amino acids: CASSWGQGSTDTQYF.

The chain carries TRBV20-1 and TRBJ2-7; D might be TRBD2 (6 bases). V was pared by 4 bases and J by 3 bases, with 13 bases between. Germline CDR1 DFQATT, CDR2 SNEGSKA (reference sequence). This CDR3 contains 13 residues. Here the CDR3 DNA reads TGCAGTGCTAATACCGGGACTCACTACGAGCAGTACTTC. Protein product: CSANTGTHYEQYF.

This CDR3 reads CASSNRDREETQYF. In DNA, the CDR3 is TGTGCCAGTAGTAACCGGGACAGAGAAGAGACCCAGTACTTC. V and J are TRBV19 and TRBJ2-5, with 7 bases aligning to TRBD1. The CDR3 runs to 14 residues. Germline V gene lookup returns CDR1 LNHDA and CDR2 SQIVND (reference sequence). Trimming took 4 bases from V and 3 from J; bases not matched to a gene: 5. The whole variable domain, remainder taken from reference TRBV19 and TRBJ2-5, is DGGITQSPKYLFRKEGQNVTLSCEQNLNHDAMYWYRQDPGQGLRLIYYSQIVNDFQKGDIAEGYSVSREKKESFPLTVTSAQKNPTAFYLCASSNRDREETQYFGPGTRLLVL.

In nucleotides, the CDR3 is TGCAGTGCCAAACCAAAGGGGACAGGGTCAATTTCACCCCTCCACTTT. Translating it yields CSAKPKGTGSISPLHF. This chain joins TRBV20-1 and TRBJ1-6; 9 bases line up with TRBD1. V lost 6 bases and J lost 9; bases outside the gene matches: 15. This CDR3 is 16 amino acids long. Germline V CDR1 and CDR2: DFQATT, SNEGSKA (reference sequence).

This clonotype came up a few times. The chain is built from TRBV11-2 and TRBJ1-4; TRBD1 is a possible D gene (5 bases). The V gene lost 5 bases and the J gene lost 6 bases, with 19 bases spanning the gap. The length of the CDR3 is 16 residues. CDR1 and CDR2 (germline): SGHAT, FQNNGV. This CDR3 reads CASSPTSWGEDEKLFF. The CDR3 DNA follows: TGTGCCAGCAGCCCTACCTCGTGGGGGGAAGATGAAAAACTGTTTTTT.

This clonotype was counted only a few times. The V call is TRBV12-3 or TRBV12-4, the J call TRBJ1-6; D unresolved. Trimming took off 6 bases at V and 10 bases at J, with 16 bases between the two ends. The CDR3 is 14 amino acids. The CDR3 region is CASRVWESGSPLHF. The DNA of the CDR3 is TGTGCCAGCAGGGTTTGGGAGTCGGGCTCACCCCTCCACTTT.

The rearrangement joins TRBV7-2 to TRBJ2-4; D may be TRBD1 (5 bases). The closer fit of TRBJ2-5 to the DNA end suggests the J call may be wrong. The germline CDR1 and CDR2 sequences are SGHTA and FQGNSA. This CDR3 has 15 amino acids. CDR3 in amino acids: CASSAQPKQGETQYF. The CDR3, as DNA: TGTGCCAGCAGCGCGCAACCAAAGCAGGGAGAGACCCAGTACTTC.

The table lists this clonotype with a few counts. The chain carries TRBV6-6 and TRBJ1-5; D is unclear. The CDR3 is made up of 14 amino acids. Germline V gives CDR1 MNHNY, CDR2 SVGAGI (reference sequence). Trimming cost V 6 bases and J 2 bases, with 11 bases left between them. The CDR3 protein is CASREGLGNQPQHF. CDR3 nucleotides: TGTGCCAGCAGGGAGGGTTTAGGCAATCAGCCCCAGCATTTT.

The chain links TRBV7-9 to TRBJ1-1; D unclear. Trimming cost V 3 bases and J 4 bases, with 6 bases left between them. This CDR3 is 12 amino acids long. Germline V gene data show CDR1 as SEHNR and CDR2 as FQNEAQ (reference sequence). The CDR3 region has the DNA TGTGCCAGCAGCTTTGGTAGCACTGAAGCTTTCTTT. Its protein is CASSFGSTEAFF. Filled out from reference TRBV7-9 and TRBJ1-1, the complete variable domain reads DTGVSQNPRHKITKRGQNVTFRCDPISEHNRLYWYRQTLGQGPEFLTYFQNEAQLEKSRLLSDRFSAERPKGSFSTLEIQRTEQGDSAMYLCASSFGSTEAFFGQGTRLTVV.

V gene TRBV4-2 combines with J gene TRBJ1-5; D is unresolved. Trimming removed 0 bases at V and 1 base at J, with 13 bases between. The CDR3 extends over 17 amino acids. Germline assignment: CDR1 LGHNA and CDR2 YNFKEQ. The CDR3 sequence is CASSQERTETSNQPQHF. In DNA, the CDR3 is TGTGCCAGCAGCCAAGAAAGAACGGAGACAAGCAATCAGCCCCAGCATTTT.

Of note for this clonotype: A single base separates this from a much larger clone, so it may be a read error. V usage is TRBV5-1 and J usage is TRBJ2-5; 8 nucleotides align to TRBD1. Unmatched junction bases numbered 7, after V lost 4 bases and J lost 5 bases. The CDR3 sequence is 14 residues long. Per the germline V gene, CDR1 is SGHRS and CDR2 is YFSETQ. The CDR3 loop is CASSMGQDEETQYF. The DNA of the CDR3 is TGCGCCAGCAGCATGGGACAGGATGAGGAGACCCAGTACTTC.

As to this clonotype: A read error may be the cause here, since a much bigger clone is one base away. The chain links TRBV7-2 to TRBJ2-1; D is uncertain. The last part of the DNA fits TRBJ2-7 better; the J call may be wrong. The CDR3 loop spans 13 amino acids. Per the germline V gene, CDR1 is SGHTA and CDR2 is FQGNSA. The CDR3 reads CASSLRYDNEQYF. DNA of the CDR3: TGTGCCAGCAGCTTACGGTACGACAATGAGCAGTACTTC.

This clonotype was seen at least ten times. The rearrangement links TRBV13 to TRBJ1-2; D is undetermined. Between the trimmed V and J ends, which lost 5 bases and 6 bases, there was a span of 13 bases. Germline lookup yields CDR1 PRHDT and CDR2 FYEKMQ (reference sequence). The CDR3 is 13 residues long. CDR3 DNA: TGTGCCAGCAGCCCGACCGGTTCGCATGGCTACACCTTC. This codes for CASSPTGSHGYTF.

This clonotype was detected only a few times. V is TRBV20-1 and J is TRBJ2-7, with 11 bases identical to TRBD2. This CDR3 contains 19 residues. V gave up 0 bases and J gave up 2 bases; unmatched junction bases: 15. Per germline, CDR1 DFQATT and CDR2 SNEGSKA (reference sequence). CDR3 protein: CSARDPPGLAGGFPYEQYF. As DNA, the CDR3 is TGCAGTGCTAGAGATCCCCCCGGGCTAGCGGGAGGATTCCCCTACGAGCAGTACTTC.

This clonotype was counted only a few times. V gene TRBV7-9 combines with J gene TRBJ1-6; D is undetermined. Germline-derived CDR1 and CDR2 are SEHNR and FQNEAQ (reference sequence). The CDR3 runs 13 residues. Trimming removed 5 bases from V and 6 bases from J, with 8 bases in between. CDR3 DNA sequence: TGTGCCAGCAGCCCGGACCCTAATTCACCCCTCCACTTT. The encoded protein is CASSPDPNSPLHF.

The sample holds a few counts of this clonotype. V and J are TRBV5-6 and TRBJ1-6; TRBD1 agrees at 8 bases. Germline V lookup: CDR1 SGHDT, CDR2 YYEEEE. The CDR3 has 18 residues. V was pared by 2 bases and J by 0 bases, with 7 bases of the junction left unmatched. The CDR3 spells CASSFAGGESSYNSPLHF. CDR3 coding DNA: TGTGCCAGCAGCTTCGCAGGGGGCGAGAGCTCCTATAATTCACCCCTCCACTTT.

CDR3 nucleotide sequence: TGCAGCGTTGATTGGGAAGAGACCCAGTACTTC. It codes for CSVDWEETQYF. The chain recombines TRBV29-1 with TRBJ2-5; no clear D gene. The germline V gene encodes CDR1 SQVTM and CDR2 ANQGSEA. V lost 3 bases and J lost 3, with 5 bases in between. This CDR3 comprises 11 residues.

This clonotype came up a few times. This chain connects TRBV7-2 to TRBJ2-1; D is possibly TRBD2 (5 bases). Trimming removed 3 bases at V and 9 bases at J, with 12 bases between. The CDR3 sequence is 13 residues long. Germline V gives CDR1 SGHTA, CDR2 FQGNSA. CDR3 loop: CASSFGEIGEQFF. CDR3 coding DNA: TGTGCCAGCAGCTTCGGGGAGATCGGTGAGCAGTTCTTC.

This clonotype has just a few counts. V is TRBV9 and J is TRBJ2-3, with 10 nucleotides matching TRBD1. Germline CDR1 and CDR2: SGDLS and YYNGEE. Trimming cost V 5 bases and J 4 bases; bases outside gene matches: 13. The CDR3 contains 17 residues. CDR3 sequence reads: CASRVPGTGVGADTQYF. In DNA, the CDR3 is TGTGCCAGCAGAGTCCCCGGGACAGGGGTTGGTGCAGATACGCAGTATTTT.

CDR3 in DNA: TGTGCCAGCAGCTTGACGAGGGATACCGGGGAGCTGTTTTTT. Translated, it gives CASSLTRDTGELFF. The chain employs TRBV7-2 and TRBJ2-2; D may be TRBD2 (5 bases). CDR1 is SGHTA and CDR2 is FQGNSA in the germline V gene. V lost 3 bases and J lost 5, with 10 bases in between. The CDR3 is 14 amino acids. Filled out from reference TRBV7-2 and TRBJ2-2, the complete variable domain reads GAGVSQSPSNKVTEKGKDVELRCDPISGHTALYWYRQSLGQGLEFLIYFQGNSAPDKSGLPSDRFSAERTGGSVSTLTIQRTQQEDSAVYLCASSLTRDTGELFFGEGSRLTVL.